The entry below gives a single T cell receptor (beta chain) sequence along with its context. These data belong to a study of radiotherapy plus CTLA-4 blockade in lung cancer. There are 15 residues in the CDR3. V lost 4 bases, J lost 3 bases, and 17 bases lay in between. The germline gives CDR1 SGDLS, CDR2 YYNGEE. Profiling relied on immunoSEQ multiplex PCR, and the TCRdb table lists in-frame clones only, not all of them. The sample shows over 35,000 clones, 70% to 80% of them seen only once. This receptor was obtained from a human donor with non-small cell lung cancer whose response to radiotherapy plus ipilimumab could not be evaluated. The material sequenced was peripheral blood, taken from a patient treated with radiotherapy plus ipilimumab. The V and J genes are TRBV9 and TRBJ2-7; D is perhaps TRBD2 (5 bases). The CDR3 loop is CASSPDPRTLYEQYF. CDR3 nucleotide sequence: TGTGCCAGCAGCCCAGACCCCCGGACTCTCTACGAGCAGTACTTC.